These 15 T cell receptor beta chains originate from one sample sequenced in a study of cytomegalovirus exposure and HLA in healthy donors. The PCR used 60 Vbeta and 13 Jbeta primers. Only in-frame clones appear in the TCRdb table, and some are missing; sequencing was by immunoSEQ multiplex PCR. The table lists 100,000 to 150,000 clones, 75% to 85% of them singletons. Material: PBMCs. The source of these receptors is a middle-aged man in good health and CMV-seronegative.

This CDR3 is CASSLETGRSTEAFF. As DNA, the CDR3 is TGTGCCAGCAGCTTAGAGACAGGGCGGAGCACTGAAGCTTTCTTT. J is TRBJ1-1 and V is TRBV7-9, with 7 bases fitting TRBD1. The germline CDR1 and CDR2 sequences are SEHNR and FQNEAQ (reference sequence). The V segment lost 1 base and the J segment 4 bases; nucleotides outside the gene matches: 6. The CDR3 has 15 amino acids.

This chain connects TRBV28 to TRBJ1-2; D gene uncertain. V dropped 6 bases and J dropped 6 bases, with 17 bases sitting between them. Germline V lookup: CDR1 MDHEN, CDR2 SYDVKM. This CDR3 has 14 amino acids. CDR3 region: CASSSLRGGHGYTF. For the CDR3, the DNA is TGTGCCAGCAGCTCCCTTCGGGGAGGACATGGCTACACCTTC.

The chain has TRBV7-3 and TRBJ1-1, with 7 bases identical to TRBD1. The CDR3 consists of 14 residues. Germline CDR1 and CDR2: SGHTA and FQGTGA. The V gene end was trimmed by 4 bases and the J gene end by 1 base; junction bases not matched to a gene: 3. CDR3 loop: CASSSGQTNTEAFF. Here the CDR3 DNA reads TGTGCCAGCAGCTCGGGACAGACGAACACTGAAGCTTTCTTT.

There are a few counts of this clone. CDR3 nucleotides: TGCGCCAGCAGCTTTACAGGGACCTCCTACGAGCAGTACTTC. Its protein product is CASSFTGTSYEQYF. The chain recombines TRBV5-1 with TRBJ2-7; maybe TRBD1 (6 bases). Germline loops: CDR1 SGHRS, CDR2 YFSETQ. V lost 2 bases and J lost 0, with 9 bases in between. The CDR3 length is 14 residues.

This chain joins TRBV9 and TRBJ2-1, with TRBD1 as a possible D gene (5 bases). V was clipped by 0 bases and J by 3 bases, with 19 bases between them. CDR3 length equals 18 residues. Germline V lookup: CDR1 SGDLS, CDR2 YYNGEE. The CDR3 sequence is CASSVAQQDLPLYNEQFF. The CDR3 DNA sequence: TGTGCCAGCAGCGTAGCTCAACAGGACCTTCCCCTCTACAATGAGCAGTTCTTC.

The chain links TRBV6-5 to TRBJ2-3; a weak D match, TRBD1 (6 bases). Germline values: CDR1 MNHEY, CDR2 SVGAGI. The CDR3 extends over 13 amino acids. V was shortened by 6 bases and J by 4 bases, with 11 bases between the two germline ends. CDR3 bases: TGTGCCAGCAGGAAGCCAGGGGCAGATACGCAGTATTTT. Its translation: CASRKPGADTQYF.

This clone was seen only once. The chain links TRBV15 to TRBJ2-7; D is undetermined. The ends were cut back, 0 bases at V and 2 bases at J, with 11 bases in the middle. The CDR3 loop spans 15 amino acids. Germline V gives CDR1 LNHNV, CDR2 YYDKDF (reference sequence). CDR3 sequence: CATSRELQETYEQYF. The CDR3 nucleotides are TGTGCCACCAGCAGAGAACTGCAGGAAACCTACGAGCAGTACTTC.

The gene calls are TRBV7-9 and TRBJ1-2; possible D gene TRBD1, 6 bases. CDR1 is SEHNR and CDR2 is FQNEAQ in the germline V gene (reference sequence). V lost 4 bases and J 3 bases, leaving 15 bases between the germline ends. The CDR3 totals 15 residues. For the CDR3, the DNA is TGTGCCAGCAGCTCATCACAGGGATGGGACTATGGCTACACCTTC. Encoded protein: CASSSSQGWDYGYTF.

V gene TRBV4-2 combines with J gene TRBJ1-1, with D unresolved. V was pared by 3 bases and J by 5 bases, with 13 bases between. Per the germline V gene, CDR1 is LGHNA and CDR2 is YNFKEQ. The CDR3 extends over 14 amino acids. The chain's CDR3 is CASSQPPLETEAFF. The CDR3 nucleotides read TGTGCCAGCAGCCAGCCTCCCCTGGAGACTGAAGCTTTCTTT.

The chain carries TRBV6-1 and TRBJ2-3; possibly TRBD1 for D (6 bases). Germline V gives CDR1 MNHNS, CDR2 SASEGT. This CDR3 has 14 residues. V gave up 7 bases and J gave up 2 bases, with 13 bases separating them. CDR3 amino acids: CASNLDSSTDTQYF. CDR3 nucleotide sequence: TGTGCCAGCAACCTGGACAGTTCCACAGATACGCAGTATTTT.

The rearrangement joins TRBV4-1 to TRBJ1-1; D not certain. The germline gives CDR1 MGHRA, CDR2 YSYEKL. The CDR3 is 14 residues long. Trimming took off 4 bases at V and 3 bases at J, with 12 bases between the two ends. The chain's CDR3 is CASSPRSEHTEAFF. The CDR3 region has the DNA TGCGCCAGCAGCCCCCGAAGTGAGCACACTGAAGCTTTCTTT.

This clone was seen just once. The chain recombines TRBV4-3 with TRBJ2-7; TRBD2 agrees at 7 bases. Germline V gene sequence: CDR1 LGHNA, CDR2 YSLEER. Trimming at V came to 2 bases and at J to 4 bases, leaving 5 bases not matched to a gene. There are 14 residues in the CDR3. The chain's CDR3 is CASSQFLGGYEQYF. The CDR3 nucleotides read TGCGCCAGCAGCCAATTCCTGGGAGGGTACGAGCAGTACTTC.

The chain carries TRBV4-3 and TRBJ1-2, with D tentatively TRBD1 (6 bases). The CDR3 is 14 amino acids. The germline V and J ends were trimmed by 2 bases and 4 bases, with 11 bases remaining between them. Germline V gives CDR1 LGHNA, CDR2 YSLEER. DNA of the CDR3: TGCGCCAGCAGCCAATCAGACAGGACCTATGGCTACACCTTC. Translated: CASSQSDRTYGYTF.

The chain combines TRBV5-1 with TRBJ2-6; D might be TRBD1 (6 bases). The CDR3 contains 15 residues. Per the germline V gene, CDR1 is SGHRS and CDR2 is YFSETQ. The V end lost 3 bases, the J end lost 2 bases, and 9 bases lay between the germline ends. CDR3 sequence reads: CASSYRTAGANVLTF. CDR3 DNA: TGCGCCAGCAGCTACCGGACAGCTGGGGCCAACGTCCTGACTTTC.

The chain employs TRBV7-3 and TRBJ1-3; D not resolved. Trimming pared 5 bases from V and 0 bases from J, leaving 11 bases between. The germline V gene encodes CDR1 SGHTA and CDR2 FQGTGA. The CDR3 consists of 15 residues. CDR3 coding DNA: TGTGCCAGCAGCCGTGACTCGGGCTCTGGAAACACCATATATTTT. Amino acids: CASSRDSGSGNTIYF.